These T cell receptor beta chains were read from a single sample in a study of cytomegalovirus exposure and HLA in healthy donors. Assay used: immunoSEQ multiplex PCR; TCRdb lists only in-frame clones, some missing. The sample yields 150,000 to 200,000 clones, 70% to 75% seen once. Specimen: PBMCs. These receptors were collected from a man younger than 35 in good health and CMV-seropositive. Each CDR3 is given with its conserved first and last residue. A D gene is named only where the DNA matches it firmly. The size entry is marked missing in some rows and otherwise reads once, few, many or a size class.

cdr3_aa: CAISRGNTGELFF
cdr3_nt: TGTGCCATCAGTCGGGGGAACACCGGGGAGCTGTTTTTT
j_call: TRBJ2-2
clone_size: few
v_call: TRBV10-3
d_call: -

cdr3_aa: CASSQGAGGETQYF
cdr3_nt: TGCGCCAGCAGCCAAGGGGCCGGGGGGGAGACCCAGTACTTC
j_call: TRBJ2-5
clone_size: -
v_call: TRBV4-1
d_call: TRBD2

cdr3_aa: CASSLKVAEETQYF
cdr3_nt: TGTGCCAGCAGCTTAAAGGTAGCGGAAGAGACCCAGTACTTC
j_call: TRBJ2-5
clone_size: -
v_call: TRBV7-9
d_call: -

cdr3_aa: CASSIDYSPSREAFF
cdr3_nt: TGTGCCAGTAGTATAGATTACTCGCCGTCCCGGGAAGCTTTCTTT
j_call: TRBJ1-1
clone_size: -
v_call: TRBV19
d_call: -

cdr3_aa: CATSRQYQETQYF
cdr3_nt: TGTGCCACCAGCAGACAGTACCAAGAGACCCAGTACTTC
j_call: TRBJ2-5
clone_size: few
v_call: TRBV15
d_call: -

cdr3_aa: CASSLKEVSNEQFF
cdr3_nt: TGTGCCAGCAGCTTGAAGGAGGTGTCCAATGAGCAGTTCTTC
j_call: TRBJ2-1
clone_size: -
v_call: TRBV5-4
d_call: -

cdr3_aa: CASSSTGSQPQHF
cdr3_nt: TGTGCCAGCAGTTCGACAGGGAGTCAGCCCCAGCATTTT
j_call: TRBJ1-5
clone_size: -
v_call: TRBV6-1
d_call: TRBD1

cdr3_aa: CASSQLRKSGVYTSTDTQYF
cdr3_nt: TGTGCCAGCAGCCAATTACGAAAGAGCGGGGTTTACACTAGCACAGATACGCAGTATTTT
j_call: TRBJ2-3
clone_size: once
v_call: TRBV4-2
d_call: TRBD2

cdr3_aa: CASSLDQGTSSPLHF
cdr3_nt: TGCGCCAGCAGCTTGGATCAGGGGACCAGTTCACCCCTCCACTTT
j_call: TRBJ1-6
clone_size: -
v_call: TRBV5-1
d_call: -

cdr3_aa: CASTPAGGISVAGELFF
cdr3_nt: TGTGCCAGCACCCCCGCGGGGGGGATCAGTGTCGCCGGGGAGCTGTTTTTT
j_call: TRBJ2-2
clone_size: once
v_call: TRBV7-8
d_call: TRBD2

cdr3_aa: CAWSQTGLYEKLFF
cdr3_nt: TGTGCCTGGAGTCAGACAGGGTTATATGAAAAACTGTTTTTT
j_call: TRBJ1-4
clone_size: -
v_call: TRBV30
d_call: TRBD1

cdr3_aa: CASSLRQGNEKLFF
cdr3_nt: TGTGCCAGCAGCCTTCGACAGGGGAATGAAAAACTGTTTTTT
j_call: TRBJ1-4
clone_size: -
v_call: TRBV7-2
d_call: TRBD1

cdr3_aa: CASSPLTSAQETQYF
cdr3_nt: TGTGCCAGCAGCCCGCTGACTAGCGCACAAGAGACCCAGTACTTC
j_call: TRBJ2-5
clone_size: -
v_call: TRBV7-6
d_call: TRBD2

cdr3_aa: CASSVTGGPYGYTF
cdr3_nt: TGTGCCAGCAGCGTAACCGGGGGGCCCTATGGCTACACCTTC
j_call: TRBJ1-2
clone_size: -
v_call: TRBV9
d_call: -

cdr3_aa: CASSLEQGGMDEQFF
cdr3_nt: TGCGCCAGCAGCTTGGAACAGGGGGGGATGGATGAGCAGTTCTTC
j_call: TRBJ2-1
clone_size: -
v_call: TRBV5-1
d_call: -

cdr3_aa: CASSYGQVGTEAFF
cdr3_nt: TGCGCCAGCAGTTACGGACAGGTTGGGACTGAAGCTTTCTTT
j_call: TRBJ1-1
clone_size: -
v_call: TRBV10-1
d_call: TRBD1

cdr3_aa: CSVATGDGSPPHF
cdr3_nt: TGCAGCGTGGCGACAGGGGACGGGTCACCCCCCCACTTT
j_call: TRBJ1-6
clone_size: -
v_call: TRBV29-1
d_call: TRBD1

cdr3_aa: CASSTLPGQSLANYGYTF
cdr3_nt: TGTGCCAGCAGCACCTTACCGGGACAGTCACTAGCTAACTATGGCTACACCTTC
j_call: TRBJ1-2
clone_size: -
v_call: TRBV5-6
d_call: TRBD1

cdr3_aa: CASSIKVWSTEAFF
cdr3_nt: TGTGCCAGTAGTATTAAGGTTTGGAGCACTGAAGCTTTCTTT
j_call: TRBJ1-1
clone_size: -
v_call: TRBV19
d_call: -

cdr3_aa: CASSYSVRQGTDTQYF
cdr3_nt: TGTGCCAGCAGTTACTCGGTGAGACAGGGGACAGATACGCAGTATTTT
j_call: TRBJ2-3
clone_size: -
v_call: TRBV6-6
d_call: TRBD1

cdr3_aa: CASLQGGTDTQYF
cdr3_nt: TGTGCCTCCCTACAGGGAGGCACAGATACGCAGTATTTT
j_call: TRBJ2-3
clone_size: -
v_call: TRBV2
d_call: -

cdr3_aa: CASISLASGANVLTF
cdr3_nt: TGTGCCAGTATCAGTTTGGCCTCTGGGGCCAACGTCCTGACTTTC
j_call: TRBJ2-6
clone_size: -
v_call: TRBV19
d_call: -

cdr3_aa: CSVGEGRGGLNTQYF
cdr3_nt: TGCAGCGTGGGGGAGGGGCGGGGGGGCCTGAATACGCAGTATTTT
j_call: TRBJ2-3
clone_size: -
v_call: TRBV29-1
d_call: TRBD2

cdr3_aa: CASTQGVSTDTQYF
cdr3_nt: TGTGCCAGCACACAGGGGGTTAGCACAGATACGCAGTATTTT
j_call: TRBJ2-3
clone_size: few
v_call: TRBV18
d_call: TRBD1

cdr3_aa: CASSLGGNKNIQYF
cdr3_nt: TGTGCCAGCAGTCTAGGGGGAAACAAAAACATTCAGTACTTC
j_call: TRBJ2-4
clone_size: few
v_call: TRBV28
d_call: -

cdr3_aa: CSVEVSTTNEKLFF
cdr3_nt: TGCAGCGTAGAAGTCAGTACAACTAATGAAAAACTGTTTTTT
j_call: TRBJ1-4
clone_size: few
v_call: TRBV29-1
d_call: -

cdr3_aa: CASSFTSGIKETQYF
cdr3_nt: TGTGCCAGCAGCTTTACTAGCGGGATAAAGGAGACCCAGTACTTC
j_call: TRBJ2-5
clone_size: -
v_call: TRBV7-2
d_call: TRBD2

cdr3_aa: CASSRSGGPGELFF
cdr3_nt: TGTGCCAGTAGTCGGTCGGGGGGGCCCGGGGAGCTGTTTTTT
j_call: TRBJ2-2
clone_size: -
v_call: TRBV19
d_call: TRBD2